The rows below give T cell receptor beta chains drawn from one sample of a study of early T cells in non-severe SARS-CoV-2 infection. Using its own MiXCR run on the 5' RACE reads, TCRdb lists one record per CDR3 protein. The sample lists 65,000 to 95,000 distinct CDR3 sequences; about 16% were seen once. The specimen was whole blood. All receptors derive from an adult who was a healthcare worker with PCR-confirmed SARS-CoV-2 infection or an uninfected control (not recorded which). CDR3s include the opening cysteine and the closing phenylalanine or tryptophan. A D gene is named only where the DNA matches it firmly. Clone size appears in some rows only: once, few, many, or a class for an expanded clone.

V: TRBV2; D: -; size: -; J: TRBJ2-5; DNA: TGTGCCAGCAGAGGGGACCCTAGCGAGACCCTGTACTTC; CDR3: CASRGDPSETLYF
V: TRBV6-6; D: -; size: few; J: TRBJ2-3; DNA: TGTGCCAGCACGCAGGGTGGGTTAGGCGCAGATACGCAGTATTTT; CDR3: CASTQGGLGADTQYF
V: TRBV12-3/TRBV12-4; D: -; size: -; J: TRBJ2-5; DNA: TGTGCCAGCCGGACGCTGGGGACCCAGTACTTC; CDR3: CASRTLGTQYF
V: TRBV12-3/TRBV12-4; D: TRBD2; size: few; J: TRBJ2-1; DNA: TGTGCCAGCAGGCGAACTAGCGGAGACTCCTACAATGAGCAGTTCTTC; CDR3: CASRRTSGDSYNEQFF
V: TRBV5-6; D: -; size: few; J: TRBJ2-3; DNA: TGTGCCAGCAGCTTGGGAGGAGATACGCAGTATTTT; CDR3: CASSLGGDTQYF
V: TRBV28; D: -; size: many; J: TRBJ1-2; DNA: TGTGCCAGCAGTTCGCGCGACTATGGCTACACCTTC; CDR3: CASSSRDYGYTF
V: TRBV10-3; D: -; size: few; J: TRBJ2-1; DNA: TGTGCCATCAGCCCGGCCGGGCCTTCCTACAATGAGCAGTTCTTC; CDR3: CAISPAGPSYNEQFF
V: TRBV5-1; D: -; size: -; J: TRBJ2-1; DNA: TGCGCCAGCAGCTTGGAAGGCACGTTGGGTGAGCAGTTCTTC; CDR3: CASSLEGTLGEQFF
V: TRBV7-9; D: TRBD2; size: -; J: TRBJ2-7; DNA: TGTGCCAGCAGCTCCCTAGCGGGAGGGCCGAACGAGCAGTACTTC; CDR3: CASSSLAGGPNEQYF
V: TRBV5-5; D: -; size: -; J: TRBJ1-5; DNA: TGTGCCAGCAGTTTGATTTGGTACAATCAGCCCCAGCATTTT; CDR3: CASSLIWYNQPQHF
V: TRBV5-4; D: TRBD1; size: few; J: TRBJ2-3; DNA: TGTGCCAGCAGCTCGACAGGGTTCACAGATACGCAGTATTTT; CDR3: CASSSTGFTDTQYF
V: TRBV19; D: -; size: -; J: TRBJ1-2; DNA: TGTGCCAGTAGTATCAGGCAGGGAGGCAACTATGGCTACACCTTC; CDR3: CASSIRQGGNYGYTF
V: TRBV9; D: TRBD2; size: many; J: TRBJ2-2; DNA: TGTGCCAGCAGCGTAGAGCGGGAGAGGGCCGGGGAGCTGTTTTTT; CDR3: CASSVERERAGELFF
V: TRBV7-9; D: -; size: -; J: TRBJ1-4; DNA: TGTGCCAGCAGCTTGCAGGCTCTGGAGGAAAAACTGTTTTTT; CDR3: CASSLQALEEKLFF
V: TRBV5-1; D: TRBD2; size: -; J: TRBJ2-2; DNA: TGCGCCAGCAGCACCACTAGCGCGTCCAACACCGGGGAGCTGTTTTTT; CDR3: CASSTTSASNTGELFF
V: TRBV19; D: -; size: few; J: TRBJ1-1; DNA: TGTGCCAGTAGGAGGACAGCCGAAGCTTTCTTT; CDR3: CASRRTAEAFF
V: TRBV27; D: -; size: many; J: TRBJ2-3; DNA: TGTGCCAGCCAGGCGGCCACAGATACGCAGTATTTT; CDR3: CASQAATDTQYF
V: TRBV6-5; D: TRBD2; size: -; J: TRBJ2-2; DNA: TGTGCCAGCAGCCACGGACTAGTCAGGTCCGGGGAGCTGTTTTTT; CDR3: CASSHGLVRSGELFF
V: TRBV7-8; D: TRBD1; size: few; J: TRBJ2-1; DNA: TGTGCCAGCAGCTCCTTCATCCAGGGGGACAATGAGCAGTTCTTC; CDR3: CASSSFIQGDNEQFF
V: TRBV7-8; D: -; size: few; J: TRBJ2-5; DNA: TGTGCCAGCAGCTTAGTAGGGGCGGAGACCCAGTACTTC; CDR3: CASSLVGAETQYF
V: TRBV18; D: -; size: -; J: TRBJ1-5; DNA: TGTGCCAGCTCACCGGCTGGAGCGAGCAATCAGCCCCAGCATTTT; CDR3: CASSPAGASNQPQHF
V: TRBV2; D: TRBD2; size: few; J: TRBJ2-1; DNA: TGTGCCAGGAGACTAGCGGGAGTGTACGGCAATGAGCAGTTCTTC; CDR3: CARRLAGVYGNEQFF
V: TRBV25-1; D: -; size: -; J: TRBJ1-3; DNA: TGTGCCAGCAGTGAATGGTCGGGGTATTCGGGGCACTCTGGAAACACCATATATTTT; CDR3: CASSEWSGYSGHSGNTIYF
V: TRBV14; D: -; size: -; J: TRBJ1-2; DNA: TGTGCCAGCAGCCAAGACCTCCTTCTAGGCTATGGCTACACCTTC; CDR3: CASSQDLLLGYGYTF
V: TRBV7-6; D: TRBD2; size: few; J: TRBJ2-1; DNA: TGTGCCAGCAGCTCGCATGGTACTAGCGGGAGCGATGAGCAGTTCTTC; CDR3: CASSSHGTSGSDEQFF
V: TRBV12-3/TRBV12-4; D: -; size: -; J: TRBJ1-3; DNA: TGTGCCAGCAGTTCCATGGACGTCAGCTCTGGAAACACCATATATTTT; CDR3: CASSSMDVSSGNTIYF
V: TRBV30; D: TRBD1; size: few; J: TRBJ1-5; DNA: TGTGCCTGGTCGACAGGGTTGGGGAGCAATCAGCCCCAGCATTTT; CDR3: CAWSTGLGSNQPQHF
V: TRBV6-1; D: -; size: -; J: TRBJ1-5; DNA: TGTGCCAGCAGTGACCCGTACTCTATCATGCCCCAGCATTTT; CDR3: CASSDPYSIMPQHF
V: TRBV10-3; D: -; size: -; J: TRBJ1-1; DNA: TGTGCCATCAGTGGATCATGGGTCCTGGCAGCGAACACTGAAGCTTTCTTT; CDR3: CAISGSWVLAANTEAFF
V: TRBV18; D: -; size: few; J: TRBJ1-2; DNA: TGTGCCAGCTCACCACCAGGGGACTATGGCTACACCTTC; CDR3: CASSPPGDYGYTF